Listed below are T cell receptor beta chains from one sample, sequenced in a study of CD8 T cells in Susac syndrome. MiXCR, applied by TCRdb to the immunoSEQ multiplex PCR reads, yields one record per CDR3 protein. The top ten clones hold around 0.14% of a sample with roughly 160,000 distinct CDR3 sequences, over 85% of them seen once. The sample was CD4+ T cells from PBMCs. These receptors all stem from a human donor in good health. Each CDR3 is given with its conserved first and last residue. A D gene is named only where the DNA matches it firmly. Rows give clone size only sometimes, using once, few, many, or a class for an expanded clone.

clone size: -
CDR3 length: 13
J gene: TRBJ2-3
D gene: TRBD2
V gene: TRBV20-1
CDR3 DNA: TGCAGTGCTAGAGTTGGGGGGGGAGATACGCAGTATTTT
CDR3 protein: CSARVGGGDTQYF

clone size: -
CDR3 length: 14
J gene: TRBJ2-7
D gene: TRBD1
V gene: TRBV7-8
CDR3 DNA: TGTGCCAGCAGCTCGCGACAGGGGCCGAGGGAGCAGTACTTC
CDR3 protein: CASSSRQGPREQYF

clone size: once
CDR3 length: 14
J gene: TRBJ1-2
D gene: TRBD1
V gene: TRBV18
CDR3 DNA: TGTGCCAGCTCACGGGGGACAGGGCCAGTCGGCTACACCTTC
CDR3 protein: CASSRGTGPVGYTF

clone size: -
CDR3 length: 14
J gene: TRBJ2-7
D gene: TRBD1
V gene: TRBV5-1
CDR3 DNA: TGCGCCAGCAGACGGGGGACAGGGACAGACGAGCAGTACTTC
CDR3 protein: CASRRGTGTDEQYF

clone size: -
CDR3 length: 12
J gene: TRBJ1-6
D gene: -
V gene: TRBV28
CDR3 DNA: TGTGCCAGCATGATCCTCGGGTCACCCCTCCACTTT
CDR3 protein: CASMILGSPLHF

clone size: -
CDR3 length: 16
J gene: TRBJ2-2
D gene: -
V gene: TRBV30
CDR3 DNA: TGTGCCTGGAGCTTAACCCTATCCGCAAACACCGGGGAGCTGTTTTTT
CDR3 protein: CAWSLTLSANTGELFF

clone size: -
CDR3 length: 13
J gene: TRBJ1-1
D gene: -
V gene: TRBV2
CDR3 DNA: TGTGCCAGCAGAGGACAAAAATTTGCTGAAGCTTTCTTT
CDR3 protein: CASRGQKFAEAFF

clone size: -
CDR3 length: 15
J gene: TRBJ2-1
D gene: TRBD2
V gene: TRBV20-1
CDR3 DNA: TGCAGTGCAGGACCAGCGGGGCGGACCTACAATGAGCAGTTCTTC
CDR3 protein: CSAGPAGRTYNEQFF

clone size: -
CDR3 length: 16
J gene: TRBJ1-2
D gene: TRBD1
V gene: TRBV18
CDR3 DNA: TGTGCCAGCTCGCCGGGACAGCCCCTCCATTGGGATGGCTACACCTTC
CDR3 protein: CASSPGQPLHWDGYTF

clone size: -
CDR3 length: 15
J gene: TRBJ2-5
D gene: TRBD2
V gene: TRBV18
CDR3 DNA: TGTGCCAGCTCACTCGGACTAGTAGGAGGAGAGACCCAGTACTTC
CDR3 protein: CASSLGLVGGETQYF

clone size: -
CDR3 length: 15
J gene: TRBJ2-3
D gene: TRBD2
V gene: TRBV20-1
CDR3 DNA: TGCAGTGCTAGTACCAGCGGGGACTTCACAGATACGCAGTATTTT
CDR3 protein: CSASTSGDFTDTQYF

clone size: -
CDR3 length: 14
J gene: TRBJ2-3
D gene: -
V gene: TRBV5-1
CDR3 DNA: TGCGCCAGCAGCTTGGAATACGACAGTTTTGGGCAGTATTTT
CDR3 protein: CASSLEYDSFGQYF

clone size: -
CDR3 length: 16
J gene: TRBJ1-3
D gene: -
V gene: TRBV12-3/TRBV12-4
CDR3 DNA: TGTGCCAGCACCCCCGTGGGGGGCCGGACTGGAAACACCATATATTTT
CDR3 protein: CASTPVGGRTGNTIYF

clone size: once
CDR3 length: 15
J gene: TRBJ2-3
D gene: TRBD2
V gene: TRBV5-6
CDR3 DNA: TGTGCCAGCAGCTTGCCGACTAGCTCTGGAGATACGCAGTATTTT
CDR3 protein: CASSLPTSSGDTQYF

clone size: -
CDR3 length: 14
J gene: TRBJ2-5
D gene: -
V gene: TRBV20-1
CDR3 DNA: TGCAGTGCTAGACCAACGGGGGGCCGAGAGACCCAGTACTTC
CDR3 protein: CSARPTGGRETQYF

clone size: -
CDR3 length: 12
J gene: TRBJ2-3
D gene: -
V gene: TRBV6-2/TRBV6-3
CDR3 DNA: TGTGCCAGCAGTTTCTTAGCGGATACGCAGTATTTT
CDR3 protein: CASSFLADTQYF

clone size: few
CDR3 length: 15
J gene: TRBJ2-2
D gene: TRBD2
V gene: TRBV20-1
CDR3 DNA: TGCAGTGCTAGAGATAGGCGAGCGGGGTCCGGGGAGCTGTTTTTT
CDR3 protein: CSARDRRAGSGELFF

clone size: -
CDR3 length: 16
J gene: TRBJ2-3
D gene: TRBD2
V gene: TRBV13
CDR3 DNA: TGTGCCAGCAGCACCCGACTAGCGGGGGCCGGGGATACGCAGTATTTT
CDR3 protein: CASSTRLAGAGDTQYF

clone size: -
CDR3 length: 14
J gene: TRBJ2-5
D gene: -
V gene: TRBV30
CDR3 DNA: TGTGCCTGGAGTGTAGACGTGCTACAAGAGACCCAGTACTTC
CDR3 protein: CAWSVDVLQETQYF

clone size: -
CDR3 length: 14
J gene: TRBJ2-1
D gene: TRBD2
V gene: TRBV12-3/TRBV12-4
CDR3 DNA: TGTGCCAGCAGCTTAGCCGCGGGGGGCAATGAGCAGTTCTTC
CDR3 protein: CASSLAAGGNEQFF

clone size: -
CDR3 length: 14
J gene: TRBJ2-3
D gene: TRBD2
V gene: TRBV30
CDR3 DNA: TGTGCCTGGAGTTTAGGACTAGCGCCGGATACGCAGTATTTT
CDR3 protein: CAWSLGLAPDTQYF

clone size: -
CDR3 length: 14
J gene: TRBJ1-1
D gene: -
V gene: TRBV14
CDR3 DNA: TGTGCCAGCAGCCAAGATTCAGTGAACACTGAAGCTTTCTTT
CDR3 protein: CASSQDSVNTEAFF

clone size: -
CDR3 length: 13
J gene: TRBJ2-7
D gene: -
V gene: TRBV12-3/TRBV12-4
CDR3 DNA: TGTGCCAGCAGTTTTCTAATATCCTACGAGCAGTACTTC
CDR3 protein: CASSFLISYEQYF

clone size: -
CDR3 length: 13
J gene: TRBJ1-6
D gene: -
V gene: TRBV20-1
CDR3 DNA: TGCAGTGCTAGAGGGAATTCTGCGTCACCCCTCCACTTT
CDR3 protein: CSARGNSASPLHF

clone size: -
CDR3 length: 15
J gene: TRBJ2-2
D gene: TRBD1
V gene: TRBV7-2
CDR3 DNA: TGTGCCAGCAGCCTGTGGACAGGGGGAACCGGGGAGCTGTTTTTT
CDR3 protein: CASSLWTGGTGELFF

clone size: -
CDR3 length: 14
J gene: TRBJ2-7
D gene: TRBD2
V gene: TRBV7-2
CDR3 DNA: TGTGCCAGCAGCACCGCGACTAGCGGACGCCAGCAGTACTTC
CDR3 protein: CASSTATSGRQQYF

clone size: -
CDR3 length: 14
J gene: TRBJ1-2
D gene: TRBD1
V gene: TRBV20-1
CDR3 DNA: TGCAGTGCTAGGCCCCCCGGCAGGGGGGATGGCTACACCTTC
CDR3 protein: CSARPPGRGDGYTF

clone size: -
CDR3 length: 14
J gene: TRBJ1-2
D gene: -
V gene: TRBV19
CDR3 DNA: TGTGCCAGTAGTATGGGACATTCCTCCTATGGCTACACCTTC
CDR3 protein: CASSMGHSSYGYTF

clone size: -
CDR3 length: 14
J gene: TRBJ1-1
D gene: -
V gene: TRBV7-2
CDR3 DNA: TGTGCCAGCAGGGGCGGTAGGGAGTACACTGAAGCTTTCTTT
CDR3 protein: CASRGGREYTEAFF

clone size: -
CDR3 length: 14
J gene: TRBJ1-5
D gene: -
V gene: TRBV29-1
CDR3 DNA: TGCAGCGTTGAGGAAGGTATTGGCAATCAGCCCCAGCATTTT
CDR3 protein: CSVEEGIGNQPQHF

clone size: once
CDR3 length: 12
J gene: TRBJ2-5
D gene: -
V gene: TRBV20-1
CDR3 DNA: TGCAGTGCCGTGACACCAGGGGAGACCCAGTACTTC
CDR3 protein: CSAVTPGETQYF

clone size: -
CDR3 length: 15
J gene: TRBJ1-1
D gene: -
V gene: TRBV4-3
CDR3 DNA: TGCGCCAGCAGCCAAGATGGAACAGGATGGGCTGAAGCTTTCTTT
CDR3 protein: CASSQDGTGWAEAFF

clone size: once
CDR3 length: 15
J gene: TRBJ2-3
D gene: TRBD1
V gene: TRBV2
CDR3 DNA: TGTGCCAGCAGTCGGGACAGGGGGCGTCCAGATACGCAGTATTTT
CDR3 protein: CASSRDRGRPDTQYF

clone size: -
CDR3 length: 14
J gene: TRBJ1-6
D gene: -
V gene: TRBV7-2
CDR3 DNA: TGTGCCAGCAGCTTAGTGGGTCATGACTCACCCCTCCACTTT
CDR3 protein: CASSLVGHDSPLHF

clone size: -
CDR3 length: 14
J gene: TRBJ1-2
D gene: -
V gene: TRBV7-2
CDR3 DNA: TGTGCCAGCAGCTTAGTCAGGGGCGACTATGGCTACACCTTC
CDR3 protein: CASSLVRGDYGYTF

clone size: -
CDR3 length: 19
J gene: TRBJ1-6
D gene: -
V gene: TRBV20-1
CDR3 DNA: TGCAGTGCTCAGGAGAGGGGCGAGAGGACACTTTCCTATAATTCACCCCTCCACTTT
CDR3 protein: CSAQERGERTLSYNSPLHF

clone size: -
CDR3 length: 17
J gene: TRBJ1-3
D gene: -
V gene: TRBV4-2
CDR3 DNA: TGTGCCAGCAGCCAATTTGCCCCAGGGTATTCTGGAAACACCATATATTTT
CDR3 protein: CASSQFAPGYSGNTIYF

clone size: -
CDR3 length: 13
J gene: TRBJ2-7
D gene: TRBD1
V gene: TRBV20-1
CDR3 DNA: TGCAGTCTAGATCGGGGACAGGGGAACGAGCAGTACTTC
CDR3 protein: CSLDRGQGNEQYF

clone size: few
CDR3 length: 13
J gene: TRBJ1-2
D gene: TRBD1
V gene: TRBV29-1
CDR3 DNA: TGCAGCGCTATGGGACAGGGGGGCAATGGCTACACCTTC
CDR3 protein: CSAMGQGGNGYTF

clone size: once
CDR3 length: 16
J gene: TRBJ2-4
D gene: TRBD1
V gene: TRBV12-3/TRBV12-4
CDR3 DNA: TGTGCCAGCAGTTCTCGACAGGGTTTAGCCAAAAACATTCAGTACTTC
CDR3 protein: CASSSRQGLAKNIQYF

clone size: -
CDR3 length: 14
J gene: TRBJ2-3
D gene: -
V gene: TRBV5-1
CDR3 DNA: TGCGCCAGCAGGCCCGATGGGGCTTCAGATACGCAGTATTTT
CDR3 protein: CASRPDGASDTQYF

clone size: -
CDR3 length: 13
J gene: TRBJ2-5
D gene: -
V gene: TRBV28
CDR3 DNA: TGTGCCAGCAGTCCGGACATTAAAGAGACCCAGTACTTC
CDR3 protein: CASSPDIKETQYF

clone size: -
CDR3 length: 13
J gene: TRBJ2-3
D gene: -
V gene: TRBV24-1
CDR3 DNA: TGTGCCACCAGTGACGTAAGTTCTGGCACGCAGTATTTT
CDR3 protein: CATSDVSSGTQYF

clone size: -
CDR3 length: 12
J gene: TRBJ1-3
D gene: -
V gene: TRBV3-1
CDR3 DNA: TGTGCCAGCCAAGGCACTGGAAACACCATATATTTT
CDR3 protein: CASQGTGNTIYF

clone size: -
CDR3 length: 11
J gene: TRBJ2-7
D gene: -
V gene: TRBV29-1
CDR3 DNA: TGCAGCGCCGTAGGACCCTACGAGCAGTACTTC
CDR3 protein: CSAVGPYEQYF

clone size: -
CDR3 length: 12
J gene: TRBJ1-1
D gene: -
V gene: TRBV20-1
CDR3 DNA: TGCAGTGCTAGAGACAAGAACACTGAAGCTTTCTTT
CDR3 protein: CSARDKNTEAFF